Given below is one T cell receptor (beta chain) in context. What it binds is unknown. The CDR3 spans 12 residues. Trimming cost V 4 bases and J 4 bases, with 6 bases left between them. The germline V gene encodes CDR1 LGHNA and CDR2 YSLEER. Time point given: cycle 4 day 1 (C4D1), after five to seven weeks of nivolumab. Every patient experienced relapse after autologous stem cell transplantation, and brentuximab vedotin exposure varied. Magnetic negative selection purified CD4+ T cells from thawed PBMCs. Profiled with immunoSEQ multiplex PCR; TCRdb holds only in-frame clones, not every one. The table includes 20,000 to 25,000 clones, 80% detected once. This sample is drawn from a study of PD-1 blockade in classical Hodgkin lymphoma. Whole-study results and caveats: The causes of the repertoire differences, possibly disease activity or prior therapy, remain undefined.

This clonotype originated in a human donor with classical Hodgkin lymphoma. The starting material was CD4+ T cells from blood, obtained before the fourth cycle of nivolumab. The chain joins TRBV4-3 to TRBJ2-3; D is uncertain. Here the CDR3 DNA reads TGCGCCAGCAGCCGCCAAGCAGATACGCAGTATTTT. The encoded protein is CASSRQADTQYF.